This is a list of T cell receptor beta chains from one sample in a study of naive and memory T cell subsets. TCRdb passed the UMI-ligation and nested PCR reads through MiXCR, listing each CDR3 protein once. The sample holds tens of thousands of distinct CDR3 sequences, about 11% seen once. The specimen sequenced was naive CD4+ T cells from blood. The receptors originated from a human donor in good health. CDR3s include the opening cysteine and the closing phenylalanine or tryptophan. Each record gives: J gene, D gene, V gene, clone size, CDR3 protein. A D gene is named only where the DNA matches it firmly. Clone size is shown for a subset of rows, as once, few, many or a class of expanded clone.

j_gene: TRBJ2-7; d_gene: .; v_gene: TRBV27; abundance: .; CDR3aa: CASSLAQGTLYEQYF
j_gene: TRBJ2-5; d_gene: TRBD2; v_gene: TRBV4-2; abundance: .; CDR3aa: CASSQGQRGGRGETQYF
j_gene: TRBJ2-6; d_gene: TRBD1; v_gene: TRBV6-2/TRBV6-3; abundance: .; CDR3aa: CASSFGQGSSGANVLTF
j_gene: TRBJ2-7; d_gene: .; v_gene: TRBV15; abundance: many; CDR3aa: CATSRGPRHSYEQYF
j_gene: TRBJ2-7; d_gene: .; v_gene: TRBV6-2/TRBV6-3; abundance: .; CDR3aa: CASSYQLRAEQYF
j_gene: TRBJ2-7; d_gene: TRBD2; v_gene: TRBV25-1; abundance: few; CDR3aa: CASSLAGVRYEQYF
j_gene: TRBJ2-5; d_gene: .; v_gene: TRBV10-3; abundance: .; CDR3aa: CAVAKSSVETQYF
j_gene: TRBJ2-7; d_gene: .; v_gene: TRBV7-3; abundance: many; CDR3aa: CASSPSATSYEQYF
j_gene: TRBJ1-3; d_gene: .; v_gene: TRBV5-1; abundance: few; CDR3aa: CASKGDSSGNTIYF
j_gene: TRBJ1-1; d_gene: TRBD1; v_gene: TRBV7-2; abundance: few; CDR3aa: CASSLRLNAGGYTEAFF
j_gene: TRBJ2-1; d_gene: TRBD1; v_gene: TRBV6-2/TRBV6-3; abundance: few; CDR3aa: CASSYPKPGTENNEQFF
j_gene: TRBJ2-4; d_gene: .; v_gene: TRBV20-1; abundance: few; CDR3aa: CSARVLQGVDIQYF
j_gene: TRBJ2-4; d_gene: .; v_gene: TRBV3-1; abundance: few; CDR3aa: CASSPDINIQYF
j_gene: TRBJ2-1; d_gene: .; v_gene: TRBV7-9; abundance: many; CDR3aa: CASSLRDLITYNEQFF
j_gene: TRBJ2-7; d_gene: .; v_gene: TRBV7-9; abundance: many; CDR3aa: CASSPGLFYEQYF
j_gene: TRBJ2-7; d_gene: .; v_gene: TRBV4-2; abundance: many; CDR3aa: CASSPLGSSYEQYF
j_gene: TRBJ2-7; d_gene: TRBD2; v_gene: TRBV12-3/TRBV12-4; abundance: many; CDR3aa: CASSHSGGVYEQYF
j_gene: TRBJ2-7; d_gene: TRBD2; v_gene: TRBV7-3; abundance: .; CDR3aa: CASSFTSGNYEQYF
j_gene: TRBJ2-7; d_gene: TRBD2; v_gene: TRBV3-1; abundance: .; CDR3aa: CASTPGLAQTYEQYF
j_gene: TRBJ1-1; d_gene: .; v_gene: TRBV2; abundance: many; CDR3aa: CASSSDGRRTEAFF
j_gene: TRBJ2-1; d_gene: TRBD1; v_gene: TRBV7-9; abundance: .; CDR3aa: CASSTRTGPNHNEQFF
j_gene: TRBJ1-2; d_gene: .; v_gene: TRBV2; abundance: few; CDR3aa: CASSGGAGGYTF